The 3 T cell receptor beta chains given below trace back to one sample, sequenced in a study of blood T cell repertoires in COVID-19. Profiling relied on immunoSEQ multiplex PCR, and the TCRdb table lists in-frame clones only, not all of them. In the table there are roughly 320,000 clones, 85% to 90% of which are singletons. The specimen sequenced was peripheral blood. These TCRs come from a man in his sixties or seventies with acute or convalescent COVID-19.

The chain uses TRBV6-4 and TRBJ2-1; 14 bases fit TRBD2. The CDR3 totals 15 residues. Germline V gene lookup returns CDR1 MRHNA and CDR2 SNTAGT. Trimming took 2 bases from V and 12 from J; bases not matched to a gene: 6. The CDR3 loop reads CASSDGTSGRSRQFF. CDR3 DNA sequence: TGTGCCAGCAGTGACGGGACTAGCGGGAGAAGTCGGCAGTTCTTC.

The gene calls are TRBV19 and TRBJ1-5; D not certain. CDR3 length equals 16 residues. Germline assignment: CDR1 LNHDA and CDR2 SQIVND (reference sequence). Trimming pared 8 bases from V and 1 base from J, leaving 18 bases between. The CDR3 loop is CASLPSSLRSNQPQHF. The CDR3 coding sequence is TGTGCCAGTTTACCCTCGTCACTGCGCAGCAATCAGCCCCAGCATTTT.

V is TRBV3-1 (or the pseudogene TRBV3-2) and J is TRBJ2-1; no definite D call. The germline V gene has CDR1 LGHDT and CDR2 YNNKEL (reference sequence). The V and J ends lost 0 bases and 13 bases respectively, with 13 bases between them. The CDR3 loop spans 13 amino acids. The CDR3 DNA sequence: TGTGCCAGCAGCCAAGATCTCGAAAGAGCTCAGTTCTTC. It is translated as CASSQDLERAQFF.